Listed below are T cell receptor beta chains from one sample, sequenced in a study of tumor and adjacent non-tumor tissue in lung cancer. TCRdb redid the calling of the multiplex PCR reads with MiXCR, one entry per CDR3 protein. The sample shows some 120,000 distinct CDR3 sequences, about 66% of them seen only once. The specimen was lung tumor tissue. The receptors stem from a man aged 25 to 40 with non-small cell lung cancer. The CDR3 runs from the conserved cysteine through the conserved F or W. A D gene is named only where the DNA matches it firmly. Clone sizes are given selectively: once, few, many, or a class where the clone is expanded.

V	J	D	size	CDR3	DNA
TRBV20-1	TRBJ1-4	NA	many	CSARDVPSPEKLFF	TGCAGTGCTAGAGATGTCCCGAGCCCGGAGAAACTGTTTTTT
TRBV20-1	TRBJ2-7	NA	many	CSAPLGGTYEQYF	TGCAGTGCCCCCCTAGGCGGTACCTACGAGCAGTACTTC
TRBV11-2	TRBJ2-3	TRBD1	few	CASSFDRGPDTQYF	TGTGCCAGCAGCTTCGACAGGGGGCCAGATACGCAGTATTTT
TRBV19	TRBJ2-5	NA	NA	CASKGGGGRETQYF	TGTGCCAGTAAGGGTGGAGGAGGACGAGAGACCCAGTACTTC
TRBV6-6	TRBJ2-5	TRBD1	NA	CATNPGTGTQETQYF	TGTGCCACCAATCCCGGGACAGGGACCCAGGAGACCCAGTACTTC
TRBV7-9	TRBJ1-4	TRBD1	NA	CASSSRDRRNEKLFF	TGTGCCAGTAGCTCCCGGGACAGGAGAAATGAAAAACTGTTTTTT
TRBV11-2	TRBJ1-5	TRBD1	NA	CAGSLQGGYSNQPQHF	TGTGCCGGAAGCTTACAGGGGGGTTATAGCAATCAGCCCCAGCATTTT
TRBV20-1	TRBJ2-1	NA	NA	CSARRPSSQFF	TGCAGTGCTAGACGGCCGTCGAGTCAGTTCTTC
TRBV20-1	TRBJ2-1	TRBD2	NA	CSAQSGTSVYNEQFF	TGCAGTGCCCAGTCAGGGACTAGCGTTTACAATGAGCAGTTCTTC
TRBV12-3/TRBV12-4	TRBJ2-5	TRBD2	few	CASSLARLAGKETQYF	TGTGCCAGCAGTTTAGCGCGGCTAGCGGGGAAAGAGACCCAGTACTTC
TRBV6-5	TRBJ1-6	NA	medium-sized	CASSYGGTLHF	TGTGCCAGCAGTTACGGGGGTACCCTCCACTTT
TRBV6-5	TRBJ2-7	TRBD1	few	CASTTGVGTGNSYEQYF	TGCGCCAGCACCACGGGGGTTGGGACAGGGAACTCCTACGAGCAGTACTTC
TRBV6-1	TRBJ2-2	NA	NA	CASGRAGELFF	TGTGCCTCCGGCAGAGCCGGGGAGCTGTTTTTT
TRBV4-1	TRBJ2-3	NA	once	CASSHRTGRPGTDTQYF	TGCGCCAGCAGCCACCGAACGGGGAGGCCAGGCACAGATACGCAGTATTTT
TRBV6-5	TRBJ2-7	NA	NA	CASSYSRSPDERCF	TGTGCCAGCAGTTACTCGCGAAGCCCGGACGAGCGGTGCTTC
TRBV7-8	TRBJ2-7	NA	NA	CASGSNPYEQYF	TGTGCCAGCGGCTCCAACCCCTACGAGCAGTACTTC
TRBV4-2	TRBJ2-7	TRBD2	NA	CASSPRISGGGEQYF	TGTGCCAGCAGCCCAAGGATTAGCGGGGGTGGAGAGCAGTACTTC
TRBV11-2	TRBJ2-2	NA	NA	CATSPQPDIAGELFF	TGTGCCACCAGCCCTCAGCCTGACATTGCCGGGGAGCTGTTTTTT
TRBV29-1	TRBJ1-1	NA	NA	CGVGGRGHTEAFF	TGCGGCGTTGGGGGCAGGGGACACACTGAAGCTTTCTTT
TRBV6-5	TRBJ2-1	TRBD2	NA	CASMLLAGYDERFF	TGTGCCAGCATGCTGCTAGCGGGGTACGATGAGCGGTTCTTC
TRBV5-1	TRBJ2-5	TRBD2	once	CASSLQTQGGETQYF	TGCGCCAGTAGCCTCCAAACGCAGGGAGGGGAGACCCAGTACTTC
TRBV24-1	TRBJ1-2	TRBD1	NA	CATSDPPGGQIFFTF	TGTGCAACCAGTGATCCCCCGGGGGGACAGATCTTCTTCACCTTC
TRBV12-3/TRBV12-4	TRBJ2-1	TRBD2	many	CASSLASGGLHEQFF	TGTGCCAGCAGTTTAGCTAGCGGGGGACTCCATGAGCAGTTCTTC
TRBV6-5	TRBJ2-4	TRBD1	many	CASSYLTGSGNIQYF	TGTGCCAGCAGTTATTTGACAGGGTCCGGGAACATTCAGTACTTC
TRBV12-3/TRBV12-4	TRBJ2-7	NA	many	CASTWTGSYEQYF	TGTGCCAGCACCTGGACGGGCTCCTACGAGCAGTACTTC
TRBV29-1	TRBJ1-3	NA	few	CSAQHGNIIYF	TGCAGCGCACAACATGGAAACATCATATATTTT
TRBV24-1	TRBJ2-2	NA	few	CATSEGALFF	TGTGCCACCAGTGAAGGTGCGCTGTTTTTT
TRBV7-9	TRBJ2-3	TRBD2	NA	CASNPASGGHKADTQYF	TGTGCCAGCAACCCGGCTAGCGGGGGTCACAAGGCAGATACGCAGTATTTT
TRBV20-1	TRBJ2-1	NA	NA	CSAKGGGRDEQFF	TGCAGTGCTAAAGGAGGGGGCCGGGATGAGCAGTTTTTC
TRBV12-3/TRBV12-4	TRBJ2-1	NA	once	CASMRRGQYDEQFF	TGTGCCAGCATGAGGAGGGGACAATACGATGAGCAGTTCTTC
TRBV5-1	TRBJ2-4	TRBD1	NA	CASSPGDSLAKNIQYF	TGCGCCAGCAGCCCAGGGGACAGCCTAGCCAAAAACATTCAGTACTTC
TRBV4-1	TRBJ1-1	NA	NA	CASNQIRTTVNTEAFF	TGCGCCAGTAACCAGATAAGGACGACAGTGAACACTGAAGCTTTCTTT
TRBV30	TRBJ2-1	NA	NA	CAWDGDTSNEQFF	TGTGCCTGGGATGGGGATACCTCCAATGAGCAGTTCTTC
TRBV4-2	TRBJ2-1	NA	NA	CASSITRQEGNEQFF	TGTGCCAGCAGCATAACTAGGCAGGAGGGGAATGAGCAGTTCTTC
TRBV11-2	TRBJ2-5	NA	NA	CVSSHRTETQYF	TGTGTCAGCAGCCACAGGACCGAGACCCAGTACTTC
TRBV6-4	TRBJ2-7	NA	NA	CASSDTARQILTYEQYF	TGTGCCAGCAGTGACACCGCTAGACAGATTTTGACCTACGAGCAGTACTTC
TRBV7-9	TRBJ2-7	TRBD2	once	CTSSLGVASGRYEQYF	TGTACCAGCAGCTTAGGAGTCGCTAGCGGGAGGTACGAGCAGTACTTC
TRBV4-2	TRBJ1-4	NA	NA	CASSPTEPSSEKLFF	TGTGCCAGCAGCCCAACAGAGCCCAGTAGTGAAAAACTGTTTTTT
TRBV6-5	TRBJ2-4	NA	many	CASSYSRSGNSYIQYF	TGTGCCAGCAGTTACTCGAGATCCGGGAACAGTTACATTCAGTACTTC
TRBV6-2/TRBV6-3	TRBJ1-1	NA	NA	CASSFGGVLNTEALF	TGTGCCAGCAGCTTCGGAGGGGTACTGAACACTGAAGCTCTCTTT
TRBV11-1	TRBJ2-1	TRBD1	medium-sized	CASRLTGGSYNEQFF	TGTGCCAGCAGACTAACAGGGGGTTCCTACAATGAGCAGTTCTTC
TRBV12-3/TRBV12-4	TRBJ2-2	TRBD2	NA	CASSSSREGKTGELFF	TGTGCCAGCAGTTCCTCAAGGGAGGGGAAAACCGGGGAGCTATTTTTT
TRBV6-6	TRBJ1-1	NA	NA	CASSGVREWNIEAFF	TGTGCCAGCAGTGGGGTGAGGGAATGGAACATTGAAGCTTTCTTT
TRBV5-6	TRBJ2-1	NA	NA	CASNEGASLYNKQFF	TGTGCCAGCAACGAAGGGGCTAGCCTCTACAATAAGCAGTTCTTC
TRBV7-8	TRBJ2-3	NA	few	CASSWGWGTDTQYF	TGTGCCAGCAGCTGGGGGTGGGGCACAGATACGCAGTATTTT
TRBV6-1	TRBJ1-1	NA	NA	CASSEPSEGTEALF	TGTGCCAGCAGTGAGCCTTCAGAGGGCACTGAAGCTCTCTTT
TRBV20-1	TRBJ2-5	NA	NA	CSAIVGGKTQYF	TGCAGTGCTATAGTCGGAGGGAAGACCCAGTACTTC
TRBV11-2	TRBJ1-2	NA	NA	CDSSRKGNYGYTF	TGTGACAGCAGCCGGAAAGGGAACTATGGCTACACCTTC
TRBV20-1	TRBJ1-1	NA	NA	CSAPDGYEAFF	TGCAGTGCCCCGGATGGGTACGAAGCTTTCTTT
TRBV6-5	TRBJ1-2	TRBD1	many	CASRYRGRANYGYTF	TGTGCCAGCAGATACAGGGGGCGGGCTAACTATGGCTACACCTTC
TRBV11-2	TRBJ2-3	NA	once	CASSLAIASVTNMQYF	TGTGCCAGCAGCTTAGCAATTGCGAGTGTAACAAATATGCAGTATTTT
TRBV5-4	TRBJ2-5	NA	NA	CANRLWGSGIQETKYF	NA
TRBV20-1	TRBJ1-3	NA	NA	CSARPTAGRAGNTIYF	TGCAGTGCTAGACCTACTGCCGGGAGGGCTGGAAACACCATATACTTT
TRBV24-1	TRBJ1-4	NA	NA	CATSVRQDINEKLFF	TGTGCCACCAGTGTCCGACAGGACATTAATGAGAAACTGTTTTTT
TRBV14	TRBJ2-5	NA	many	CASPAGQETQYF	TGTGCCAGCCCCGCAGGACAAGAGACCCAGTACTTC
TRBV29-1	TRBJ2-1	NA	NA	CSVPGHGTYNEQFF	TGCAGCGTCCCGGGACATGGGACCTACAATGAGCAGTTCTTC
TRBV6-5	TRBJ2-7	NA	many	CASSGGPLYEQYF	TGTGCCAGCAGCGGGGGGCCCCTCTACGAGCAGTACTTC